One sample yielded the 28 T cell receptor beta chains listed below, sequenced in a study of shared clonotypes between healthy human individuals. Profiled with immunoSEQ multiplex PCR; TCRdb holds only in-frame clones, not every one. The sample has approximately 2.1 million clones, about 92% seen once. Sequences were obtained from naive CD4+ T cells from PBMCs. As to subset: CD45RA+ positively selected. The source of these receptors is a man in his late teens or twenties in good health. Some clones in this sample may be carry-over from other donors' samples.

CDR3 sequence reads: CASSLLAGGGPLQETQYF. CDR3 nucleotide sequence: TGTGCCAGCAGTTTATTGGCGGGCGGGGGTCCTCTCCAAGAGACCCAGTACTTC. The chain has TRBV27 and TRBJ2-5; 7 nucleotides match TRBD2. CDR3 length: 18 amino acids. Germline CDR1 and CDR2: MNHEY and SMNVEV (reference sequence). The V and J ends lost 1 base and 1 base, in that order; junction bases with no gene match: 12.

This chain links TRBV25-1 with TRBJ2-7, with D unresolved. Germline V gives CDR1 MGHDK, CDR2 SYGVNS. V lost 5 bases and J lost 2, with 19 bases in between. The CDR3 has 16 residues. The CDR3, as DNA: TGTGCCAGCAGTCCTAACCCCTCAGGTAGGGCCTACGAGCAGTACTTC. Amino acids: CASSPNPSGRAYEQYF.

CDR3 loop: CSSKGATRPYDTDTQYF. CDR3 in DNA: TGCAGCTCCAAGGGGGCCACACGACCGTACGACACAGATACGCAGTATTTT. This chain joins TRBV29-1 and TRBJ2-3; the match to TRBD1 covers 7 bases. The CDR3 is 17 amino acids. Germline V gives CDR1 SQVTM, CDR2 ANQGSEA. Unmatched junction bases numbered 19, after V lost 8 bases and J lost 2 bases.

The chain has TRBV28 and TRBJ1-5; D is ambiguous. V lost 10 bases and J 2 bases, leaving 12 bases between the germline ends. This CDR3 has 13 residues. From germline, CDR1 is MDHEN and CDR2 SYDVKM. Here the CDR3 reads CATHRDGNQPQHF. CDR3 sequence (DNA): TGTGCCACCCACCGGGATGGCAATCAGCCCCAGCATTTT.

V and J are TRBV7-9 and TRBJ1-6, with TRBD1 as a possible D gene (5 bases). This CDR3 has 14 residues. Trimming cost V 2 bases and J 7 bases, with 9 bases left between them. Germline loops: CDR1 SEHNR, CDR2 FQNEAQ (reference sequence). The CDR3 DNA sequence: TGTGCCAGCAGCTTACACGAGGGGAATTCACCCCTCCACTTT. Amino acid sequence: CASSLHEGNSPLHF.

This rearrangement joins TRBV6-5 to TRBJ1-4, with 7 bases fitting TRBD1. The CDR3 covers 13 residues. After removal of 10 bases from V and 5 bases from J, the junction contained 7 bases not matched to a gene. The germline CDR1 and CDR2 sequences are MNHEY and SVGAGI. The chain's CDR3 is CATSGTENEKLFF. The CDR3 coding sequence is TGTGCCACCTCCGGGACAGAAAATGAAAAACTGTTTTTT.

V is TRBV5-1 and J is TRBJ1-2, with 9 bases identical to TRBD1. This CDR3 is 14 amino acids long. V gave up 3 bases and J gave up 2 bases; unmatched junction bases: 2. The germline V gene encodes CDR1 SGHRS and CDR2 YFSETQ. Here the CDR3 reads CASSWTGANYGYTF. The CDR3 nucleotides read TGCGCCAGCAGCTGGACAGGGGCGAACTATGGCTACACCTTC.

The rearrangement uses TRBV6-4 and TRBJ1-2, with 9 bases matching TRBD1. This CDR3 is 15 amino acids long. Germline CDR1 is MRHNA and CDR2 is SNTAGT. Trimming removed 6 bases from V and 5 bases from J; junction bases left unmatched: 10. CDR3 sequence reads: CASSAGTGLPYGYTF. The CDR3, as DNA: TGTGCCAGCAGCGCCGGGACAGGGCTCCCATATGGCTACACCTTC.

V usage is TRBV9 and J usage is TRBJ2-1; 8 bases agree with TRBD2. From germline, CDR1 is SGDLS and CDR2 YYNGEE. The J segment lost 10 bases and the V segment lost 0 bases, leaving 9 bases of the junction unmatched. This CDR3 is built from 15 residues. The CDR3 DNA reads as TGTGCCAGCAGCGTAGGAGCGGGAGAATGGATAGAGCAGTTCTTC. It codes for CASSVGAGEWIEQFF. Full variable domain (remainder filled in from reference TRBV9 and TRBJ2-1): DSGVTQTPKHLITATGQRVTLRCSPRSGDLSVYWYQQSLDQGLQFLIQYYNGEERAKGNILERFSAQQFPDLHSELNLSSLELGDSALYFCASSVGAGEWIEQFFGPGTRLTVL.

This chain links TRBV19 with TRBJ1-5; possible D gene TRBD1, 5 bases. This CDR3 comprises 13 residues. In germline, CDR1 is LNHDA, CDR2 SQIVND (reference sequence). V dropped 2 bases and J dropped 6 bases, with 8 bases sitting between them. In DNA form, the CDR3 reads TGTGCCAGTAGTATATCAGGGTTTCAGCCCCAGCATTTT. Translating it yields CASSISGFQPQHF.

In its sample, this clone was seen once. The CDR3 loop reads CASSETPAGSNTGELFF. CDR3 bases: TGTGCCAGCAGCGAAACCCCAGCGGGATCGAACACCGGGGAGCTGTTTTTT. The V gene is TRBV9, the J gene TRBJ2-2, with 7 nucleotides matching TRBD2. Germline V lookup: CDR1 SGDLS, CDR2 YYNGEE. Trimming at V came to 3 bases and at J to 0 bases, leaving 8 bases not matched to a gene. The CDR3 covers 17 residues.

The V call is TRBV10-3, the J call TRBJ1-5; no definite D call. Trimming pared 8 bases from V and 0 bases from J, leaving 5 bases between. This CDR3 has 12 amino acids. Germline lookup yields CDR1 ENHRY and CDR2 SYGVKD. The CDR3 nucleotides read TGTGCCATCGGAAGTAGCAATCAGCCCCAGCATTTT. Its translation is CAIGSSNQPQHF.

The rearrangement joins TRBV11-3 to TRBJ2-1; D is uncertain. Germline-derived CDR1 and CDR2 are SGHNT and YENEEA. Deletions cut 0 bases from V and 9 bases from J, with 9 bases between. This CDR3 region has 13 residues. The CDR3, as DNA: TGTGCCAGCAGCTTAGAGGCCCCGGGTGAGCAGTTCTTC. It translates to CASSLEAPGEQFF.

The CDR3 protein is CASSMDIFIGYTF. The CDR3 coding sequence is TGTGCCAGTAGTATGGATATCTTTATTGGCTACACCTTC. The J gene is TRBJ1-2, the V gene TRBV19; D is unresolved. V was clipped by 3 bases and J by 7 bases, with 12 bases between them. The CDR3 runs to 13 residues. Germline assignment: CDR1 LNHDA and CDR2 SQIVND (reference sequence).

V is TRBV9 and J is TRBJ2-1; TRBD1 or TRBD2 may be the D gene (6 bases each). This CDR3 is built from 18 residues. The V gene lost 4 bases and the J gene lost 4 bases, with 24 bases spanning the gap. Germline-derived CDR1 and CDR2 are SGDLS and YYNGEE. The CDR3 DNA follows: TGTGCCAGCAGCCCCTGGGGGCTAGCGACGAATAGTTACAATGAGCAGTTCTTC. It encodes CASSPWGLATNSYNEQFF.

The gene calls are TRBV6-1 and TRBJ2-5, with D tentatively TRBD1 (7 bases). V shed 6 bases and J shed 5 bases, with 19 bases lying between them. CDR1 is MNHNS and CDR2 is SASEGT in the germline V gene. The CDR3 spans 15 residues. CDR3 DNA: TGTGCCAGCAGCTCGGGCAGGGGGGCTTTGGAGACCCAGTACTTC. As protein: CASSSGRGALETQYF.

The J gene is TRBJ1-2, the V gene TRBV9; D not resolved. The CDR3 is made up of 14 amino acids. The V gene lost 0 bases and the J gene lost 4 bases, with 10 bases spanning the gap. Germline V gene lookup returns CDR1 SGDLS and CDR2 YYNGEE. The CDR3 DNA reads as TGTGCCAGCAGCGTAGCTTTTGGATCCTATGGCTACACCTTC. Its translation is CASSVAFGSYGYTF.

This clone was picked up one time. V and J are TRBV7-9 and TRBJ2-5; D is possibly TRBD2 (5 bases). Between the trimmed V and J ends, which lost 7 bases and 12 bases, there was a span of 21 bases. Per the germline V gene, CDR1 is SEHNR and CDR2 is FQNEAQ (reference sequence). This CDR3 has 13 amino acids. CDR3 sequence reads: CASTLMRATAEYF. CDR3 DNA: TGTGCCAGCACCTTGATGAGGGCCACCGCCGAGTACTTC.

This clone was observed once. This chain uses TRBV7-7 with TRBJ1-1; D is uncertain. V lost 5 bases, J lost 4 bases, and 11 bases lay in between. Looked up from germline, CDR1 is SSHAT and CDR2 is FNYEAQ (reference sequence). The length of the CDR3 is 13 residues. The chain's CDR3 is CASSPLSCTEAFF. As DNA, the CDR3 is TGTGCCAGCAGCCCATTAAGTTGCACTGAAGCTTTCTTT.

As for this clone: This same CDR3 is encoded by further DNA sequences in the sample. V gene TRBV5-1 combines with J gene TRBJ2-3; D is perhaps TRBD2 (5 bases). Trimming stripped 1 base from V and 0 bases from J, with 12 bases between. This CDR3 has 16 amino acids. Germline loops: CDR1 SGHRS, CDR2 YFSETQ. The CDR3 bases are TGCGCCAGCAGCTTGATCCCGGGAACTAGCACAGATACGCAGTATTTT. Its protein is CASSLIPGTSTDTQYF.

Note on this clone: Other nucleotide sequences in the sample specify the same CDR3. The chain combines TRBV5-1 with TRBJ2-5; D possibly corresponds to TRBD2 (5 bases). There are 13 residues in the CDR3. Trimming removed 2 bases from V and 5 bases from J, with 10 bases in between. Per germline, CDR1 SGHRS and CDR2 YFSETQ. The CDR3 region is CASSFGAEETQYF. The CDR3 DNA follows: TGCGCCAGCAGCTTCGGAGCGGAGGAGACCCAGTACTTC.

This clone has more than one count but fewer than ten. The chain has TRBV30 and TRBJ1-1, with a possible D match to TRBD1 (6 bases). The V and J ends lost 4 bases and 2 bases respectively, with 11 bases between them. CDR1 is GTSNPN and CDR2 is SVGIG in the germline V gene (reference sequence). The length of the CDR3 is 13 residues. CDR3 bases: TGTGCCTGGACTCGACAGGAAAACACTGAAGCTTTCTTT. Translated, it gives CAWTRQENTEAFF.

The J gene is TRBJ2-1, the V gene TRBV4-1, with 8 bases lining up with TRBD2. This CDR3 is built from 16 residues. Per the germline V gene, CDR1 is MGHRA and CDR2 is YSYEKL. V gave up 0 bases and J gave up 5 bases; unmatched junction bases: 6. Here the CDR3 DNA reads TGCGCCAGCAGCCAAGACTCGGGAGGGCTTAACAATGAGCAGTTCTTC. Its protein product is CASSQDSGGLNNEQFF.

The chain joins TRBV18 to TRBJ1-1; D may be TRBD1 (5 bases). Germline loops: CDR1 KGHSH, CDR2 LQKENI. The CDR3 has 15 amino acids. V was clipped by 2 bases and J by 1 base, with 11 bases between them. The CDR3 sequence is CASSPRGVRNTEAFF. Written as DNA, the CDR3 is TGTGCCAGCTCACCAAGGGGCGTCAGGAACACTGAAGCTTTCTTT.

The chain uses TRBV4-1 and TRBJ2-4; TRBD1 agrees at 8 bases. This CDR3 is built from 14 residues. Germline values: CDR1 MGHRA, CDR2 YSYEKL. V lost 5 bases, J lost 5 bases, and 5 bases stayed unmatched. DNA for the CDR3: TGCGCCAGCAGCAATGGACAGGGCGAAAACATTCAGTACTTC. Protein sequence: CASSNGQGENIQYF.

The rearrangement links TRBV28 to TRBJ2-5, with a tentative D call TRBD2 (5 bases). Matching the DNA end better, TRBJ2-7 makes the J call doubtful. In germline, CDR1 is MDHEN, CDR2 SYDVKM. This CDR3 has 13 amino acids. DNA for the CDR3: TGTGCCAGCAGGAGTCCTAGCACGTACGAGCAGTACTTC. As protein: CASRSPSTYEQYF.

The chain links TRBV7-9 to TRBJ1-4, with a tentative D call TRBD1 (5 bases). Trimming shortened V by 5 bases and J by 0 bases, and 16 bases separated the two germline ends. CDR1 is SEHNR, CDR2 FQNEAQ, per germline (reference sequence). This CDR3 is built from 17 residues. The CDR3 spells CASSPGTRRATNEKLFF. CDR3 nucleotides: TGTGCCAGCAGCCCCGGGACCCGGCGCGCAACTAATGAAAAACTGTTTTTT.

The gene calls are TRBV28 and TRBJ1-2; tentatively, D is TRBD1 (6 bases). Trimming removed 7 bases at V and 2 bases at J, with 11 bases between. Germline-derived CDR1 and CDR2 are MDHEN and SYDVKM. The CDR3 sequence is 13 residues long. CDR3 residues: CASNLGGNYGYTF. The DNA of the CDR3 is TGTGCCAGCAACTTAGGGGGGAACTATGGCTACACCTTC.